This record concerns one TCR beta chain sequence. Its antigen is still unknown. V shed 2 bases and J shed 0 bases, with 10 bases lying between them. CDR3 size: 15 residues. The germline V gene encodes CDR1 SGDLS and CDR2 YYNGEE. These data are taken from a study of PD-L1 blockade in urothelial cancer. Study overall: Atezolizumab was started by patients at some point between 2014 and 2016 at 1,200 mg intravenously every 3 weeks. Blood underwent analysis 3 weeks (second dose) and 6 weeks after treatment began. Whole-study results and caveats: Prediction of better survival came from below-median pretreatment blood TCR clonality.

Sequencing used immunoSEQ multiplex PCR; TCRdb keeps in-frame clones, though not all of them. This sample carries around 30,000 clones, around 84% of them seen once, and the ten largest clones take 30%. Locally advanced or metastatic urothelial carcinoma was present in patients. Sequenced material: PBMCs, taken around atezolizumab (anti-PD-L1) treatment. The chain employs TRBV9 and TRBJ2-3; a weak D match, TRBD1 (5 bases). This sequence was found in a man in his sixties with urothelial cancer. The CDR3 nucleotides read TGTGCCAGCAGCGTTGGGCAGGGCAGCACAGATACGCAGTATTTT. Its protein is CASSVGQGSTDTQYF.